These 4 T cell receptor beta chains came from one sample sequenced in a study of naive and memory T cell subsets. An equimolar mix of two oligonucleotides served as the beta constant-region primer for TRBC1 and TRBC2. TCRdb used MiXCR to reprocess the UMI-ligation and nested PCR reads, holding one entry per CDR3 protein. The sample includes some 100,000 distinct CDR3 sequences, around 6.5% of them seen just once. The sample comprised central memory CD4+ T cells from blood. The receptors here all came from a human donor in good health.

CDR3 in amino acids: CASSQDTSRGRQEQFF. The CDR3 nucleotides read TGCGCCAGCAGCCAAGATACCAGTAGGGGGAGGCAGGAGCAGTTCTTC. V and J are TRBV4-1 and TRBJ2-1, with D perhaps assigned TRBD1 or TRBD2 (6 bases each). The CDR3 length is 16 residues. V was trimmed by 0 bases and J by 10 bases, leaving 19 bases between them. Germline CDR1 and CDR2: MGHRA and YSYEKL.

The chain joins TRBV6-6 to TRBJ2-1; 7 nucleotides line up with TRBD2. The V and J ends lost 2 bases and 6 bases, in that order; junction bases with no gene match: 7. Germline V gene lookup returns CDR1 MNHNY and CDR2 SVGAGI (reference sequence). This CDR3 comprises 15 residues. CDR3 nucleotide sequence: TGTGCCAGCAGTTACGGCGGCGGGAGACCCAATGAGCAGTTCTTC. Translating gives CASSYGGGRPNEQFF.

This clonotype was seen more than once but under ten times. The chain links TRBV28 to TRBJ1-1; D remains ambiguous. The germline V and J ends were trimmed by 2 bases and 10 bases, with 14 bases remaining between them. The CDR3 is 13 residues long. Germline-derived CDR1 and CDR2 are MDHEN and SYDVKM. The CDR3 coding sequence is TGTGCCAGCAGTTTAAACGCAGGCATTTCAGCTTTCTTT. The encoded protein is CASSLNAGISAFF.

CDR3 protein: CAGGEAGVAGELFF. CDR3 coding DNA: TGTGCCGGAGGGGAAGCGGGAGTTGCCGGGGAGCTGTTTTTT. The J gene is TRBJ2-2, the V gene TRBV5-6; 8 nucleotides line up with TRBD2. The germline V gene has CDR1 SGHDT and CDR2 YYEEEE. J gave up 6 bases and V 10 bases, and 11 bases lay outside the gene matches. This CDR3 contains 14 residues.